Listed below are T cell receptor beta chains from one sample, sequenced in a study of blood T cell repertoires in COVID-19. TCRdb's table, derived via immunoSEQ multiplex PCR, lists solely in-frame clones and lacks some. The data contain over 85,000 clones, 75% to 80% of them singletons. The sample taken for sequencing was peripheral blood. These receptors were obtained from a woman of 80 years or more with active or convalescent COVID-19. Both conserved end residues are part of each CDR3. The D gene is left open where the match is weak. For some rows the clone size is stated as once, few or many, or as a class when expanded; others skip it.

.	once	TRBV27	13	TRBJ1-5	CASSLAGMQPQHF	TGTGCCAGCAGTTTAGCGGGGATGCAGCCCCAGCATTTT
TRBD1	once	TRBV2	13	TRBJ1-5	CASRGQSNQPQHF	TGTGCCAGCAGGGGACAGTCGAATCAGCCCCAGCATTTT
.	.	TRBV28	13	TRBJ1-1	CASSSGQNTEAFF	TGTGCCAGCAGCTCGGGACAGAACACTGAAGCTTTCTTT
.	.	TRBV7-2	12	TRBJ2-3	CASSSRDYTQYF	TGTGCCAGCAGCTCCAGGGACTATACGCAGTATTTT
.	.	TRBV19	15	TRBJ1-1	CASSISGRTNTEAFF	TGTGCCAGTAGTATTAGCGGGAGGACGAACACTGAAGCTTTCTTT
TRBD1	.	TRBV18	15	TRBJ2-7	CASSPPGQGIYEQYF	TGTGCCAGCTCACCACCTGGACAGGGAATCTACGAGCAGTACTTC
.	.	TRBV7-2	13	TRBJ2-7	CASSLRENYEQYF	TGTGCCAGCAGCTTACGGGAGAACTACGAGCAGTACTTC
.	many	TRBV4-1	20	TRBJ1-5	CASSQGPGGGTTYSNQPQHF	TGCGCCAGCAGCCAAGGACCCGGTGGAGGTACCACCTATAGCAATCAGCCCCAGCATTTT
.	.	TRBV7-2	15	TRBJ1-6	CASRQTQGGNSPLHF	TGTGCCAGCAGACAAACCCAGGGCGGTAATTCACCCCTCCACTTT
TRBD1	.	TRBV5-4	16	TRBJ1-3	CASSLSRGQFGNTIYF	TGTGCCAGCAGCTTGAGTAGGGGGCAATTTGGAAACACCATATATTTT
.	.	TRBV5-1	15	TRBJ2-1	CASTPEIFLYNEQFF	TGCGCCAGCACCCCCGAGATCTTTCTCTACAATGAGCAGTTCTTC
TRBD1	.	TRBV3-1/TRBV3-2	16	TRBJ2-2	CASSLYRGLDTGELFF	TGTGCCAGCAGCCTATACAGGGGATTGGACACCGGGGAGCTGTTTTTT
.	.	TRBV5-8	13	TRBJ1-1	CASSLVPDTEAFF	TGTGCCAGCAGCTTGGTTCCGGACACTGAAGCTTTCTTT
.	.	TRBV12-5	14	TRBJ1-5	CASGLMGAGQPQHF	TGTGCTAGTGGTTTGATGGGAGCTGGACAGCCCCAGCATTTT
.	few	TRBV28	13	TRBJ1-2	CASSPGDLYGYTF	TGTGCCAGCAGTCCGGGAGATCTCTATGGCTACACCTTC
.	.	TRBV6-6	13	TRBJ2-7	CASSQQGSYEQYF	TGTGCCAGCAGTCAGCAGGGTTCCTACGAGCAGTACTTC
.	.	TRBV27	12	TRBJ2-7	CASGGDHYEQYF	TGTGCCAGTGGAGGGGACCACTACGAGCAGTACTTC
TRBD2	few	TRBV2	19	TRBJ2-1	CASSESVLAGGSSYNEQFF	TGTGCCAGCAGTGAATCTGTACTAGCGGGAGGGAGCTCCTACAATGAGCAGTTCTTC
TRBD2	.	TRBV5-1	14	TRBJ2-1	CASSETSGYNEQFF	TGCGCCAGCAGCGAGACTAGCGGGTACAATGAGCAGTTCTTC
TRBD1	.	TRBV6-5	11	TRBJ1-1	CASRTGLAAFF	TGTGCCAGCAGGACAGGGCTGGCAGCTTTCTTT
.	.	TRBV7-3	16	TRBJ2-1	CASSLETPSFRQEQFF	TGTGCCAGCAGCCTAGAGACTCCCTCCTTTAGACAGGAGCAGTTCTTC
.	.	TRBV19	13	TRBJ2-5	CASSISRRSAQYF	TGTGCCAGTAGTATTTCCCGAAGATCGGCCCAGTACTTC
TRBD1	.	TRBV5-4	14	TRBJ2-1	CASRQGGYYNEQFF	TGTGCCAGCAGACAGGGGGGCTACTACAATGAGCAGTTCTTC
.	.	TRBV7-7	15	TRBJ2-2	CASAPQTGVIGELFF	TGTGCTAGCGCTCCCCAAACTGGAGTAATCGGGGAGCTGTTTTTT
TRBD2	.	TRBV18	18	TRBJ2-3	CASSPTAGGPRDTDTQYF	TGTGCCAGCTCACCAACAGCGGGAGGGCCCCGGGACACAGATACGCAGTATTTT
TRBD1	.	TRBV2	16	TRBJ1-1	CASSERQGALGTEAFF	TGTGCCAGCAGCGAGCGACAGGGGGCTCTGGGGACTGAAGCTTTCTTT
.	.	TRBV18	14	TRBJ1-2	CASSRGGTYYGYTF	TGTGCCAGCTCGAGGGGGGGGACCTACTATGGCTACACCTTC